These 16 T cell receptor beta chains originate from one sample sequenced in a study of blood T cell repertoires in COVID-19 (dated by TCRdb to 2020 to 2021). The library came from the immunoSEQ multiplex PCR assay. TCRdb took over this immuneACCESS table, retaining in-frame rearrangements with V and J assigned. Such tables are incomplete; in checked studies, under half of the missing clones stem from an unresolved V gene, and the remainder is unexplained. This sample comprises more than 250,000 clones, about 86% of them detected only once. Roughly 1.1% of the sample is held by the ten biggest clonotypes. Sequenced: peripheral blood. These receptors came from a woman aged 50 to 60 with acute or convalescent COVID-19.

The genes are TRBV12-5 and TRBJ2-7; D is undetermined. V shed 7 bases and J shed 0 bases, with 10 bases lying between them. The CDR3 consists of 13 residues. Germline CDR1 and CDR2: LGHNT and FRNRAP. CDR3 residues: CASATESSYEQYF. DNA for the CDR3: TGTGCTAGTGCAACAGAGTCCTCCTACGAGCAGTACTTC. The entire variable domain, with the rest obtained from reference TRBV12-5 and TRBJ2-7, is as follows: DARVTQTPRHKVTEMGQEVTMRCQPILGHNTVFWYRQTMMQGLELLAYFRNRAPLDDSGMPKDRFSAEMPDATLATLKIQPSEPRDSAVYFCASATESSYEQYFGPGTRLTVT.

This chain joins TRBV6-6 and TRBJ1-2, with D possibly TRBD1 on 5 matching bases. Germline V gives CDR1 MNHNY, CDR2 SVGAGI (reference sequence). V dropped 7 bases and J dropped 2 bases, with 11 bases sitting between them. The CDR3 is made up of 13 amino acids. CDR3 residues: CASTPTENYGYTF. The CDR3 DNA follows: TGTGCCAGCACCCCGACAGAAAACTATGGCTACACCTTC.

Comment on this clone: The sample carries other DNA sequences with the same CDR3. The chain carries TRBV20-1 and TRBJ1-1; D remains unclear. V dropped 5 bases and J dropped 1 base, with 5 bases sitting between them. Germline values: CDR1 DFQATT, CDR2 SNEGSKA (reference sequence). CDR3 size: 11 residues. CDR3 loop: CSARQNTEAFF. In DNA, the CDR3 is TGCAGTGCTCGACAGAACACTGAAGCTTTCTTT.

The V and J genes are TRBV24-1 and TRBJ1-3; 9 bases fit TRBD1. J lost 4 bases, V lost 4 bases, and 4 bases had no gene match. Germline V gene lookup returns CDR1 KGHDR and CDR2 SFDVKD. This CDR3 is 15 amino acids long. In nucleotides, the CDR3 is TGTGCCACCAGTGACGTGGGACAGGGAGGAAACACCATATATTTT. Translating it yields CATSDVGQGGNTIYF.

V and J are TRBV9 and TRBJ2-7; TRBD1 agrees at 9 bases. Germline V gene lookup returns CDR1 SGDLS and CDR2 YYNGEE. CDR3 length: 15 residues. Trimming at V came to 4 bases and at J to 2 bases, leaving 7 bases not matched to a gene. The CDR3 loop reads CASSPKGQGTYEQYF. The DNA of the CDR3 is TGTGCCAGCAGCCCTAAAGGACAGGGGACCTACGAGCAGTACTTC.

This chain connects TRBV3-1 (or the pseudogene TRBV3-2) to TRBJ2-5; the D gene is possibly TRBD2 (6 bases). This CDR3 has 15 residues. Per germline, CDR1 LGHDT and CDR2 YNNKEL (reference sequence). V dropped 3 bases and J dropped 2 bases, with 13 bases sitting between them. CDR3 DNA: TGTGCCAGCAGCCACAAAAGGACTACGCAAGAGACCCAGTACTTC. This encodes CASSHKRTTQETQYF.

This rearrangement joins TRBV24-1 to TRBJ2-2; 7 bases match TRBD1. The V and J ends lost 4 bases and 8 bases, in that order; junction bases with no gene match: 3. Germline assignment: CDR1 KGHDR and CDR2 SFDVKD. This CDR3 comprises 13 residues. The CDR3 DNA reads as TGTGCCACCAGTGAACCAGGGGGTGGGGAGCTGTTTTTT. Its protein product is CATSEPGGGELFF.

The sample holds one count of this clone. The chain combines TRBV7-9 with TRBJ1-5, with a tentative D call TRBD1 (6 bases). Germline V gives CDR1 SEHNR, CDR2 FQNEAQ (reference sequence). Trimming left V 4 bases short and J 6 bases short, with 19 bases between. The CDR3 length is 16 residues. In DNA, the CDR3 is TGTGCCAGCAGCTCGGCCAGCGGGGGGGCTGCTCAGCCCCAGCATTTT. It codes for CASSSASGGAAQPQHF.

CDR3 DNA sequence: TGTGCCAGCAGAGCGACAGGGGCAGATACGCAGTATTTT. It is translated as CASRATGADTQYF. The chain employs TRBV12-3 or TRBV12-4 and TRBJ2-3, with TRBD1 matching over 8 bases. This CDR3 is 13 amino acids long. V dropped 6 bases and J dropped 4; count of bases not matched to a gene: 3.

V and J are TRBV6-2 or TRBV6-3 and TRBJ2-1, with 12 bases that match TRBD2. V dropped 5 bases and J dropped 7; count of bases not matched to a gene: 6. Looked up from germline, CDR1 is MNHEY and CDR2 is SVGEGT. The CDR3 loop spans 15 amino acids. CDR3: CASSETSGRVNEQFF. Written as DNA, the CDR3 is TGTGCCAGCAGTGAGACTAGCGGGAGAGTTAATGAGCAGTTCTTC.

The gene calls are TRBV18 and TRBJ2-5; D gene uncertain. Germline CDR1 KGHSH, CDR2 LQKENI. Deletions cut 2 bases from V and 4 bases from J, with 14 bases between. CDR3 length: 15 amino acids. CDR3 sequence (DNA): TGTGCCAGCTCACCAGAGACCCCGCCAGGAGAGACCCAGTACTTC. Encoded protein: CASSPETPPGETQYF.

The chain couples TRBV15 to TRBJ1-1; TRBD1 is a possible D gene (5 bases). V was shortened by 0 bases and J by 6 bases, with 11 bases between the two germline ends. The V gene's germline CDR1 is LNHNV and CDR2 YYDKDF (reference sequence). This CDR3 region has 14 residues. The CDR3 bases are TGTGCCACCAGCAGAGATGTCAGGGAGGCTGAAGCTTTCTTT. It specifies CATSRDVREAEAFF.

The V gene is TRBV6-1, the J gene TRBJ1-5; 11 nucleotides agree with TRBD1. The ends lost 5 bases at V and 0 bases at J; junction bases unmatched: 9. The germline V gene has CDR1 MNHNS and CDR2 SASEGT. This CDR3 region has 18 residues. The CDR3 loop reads CASSKEDRGQLSNQPQHF. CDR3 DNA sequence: TGTGCCAGCAGTAAAGAGGACAGGGGGCAGCTTAGCAATCAGCCCCAGCATTTT.

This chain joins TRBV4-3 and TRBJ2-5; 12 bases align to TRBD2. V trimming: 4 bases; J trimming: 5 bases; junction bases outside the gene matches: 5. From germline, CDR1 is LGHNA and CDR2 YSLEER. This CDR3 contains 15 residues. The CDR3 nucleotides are TGCGCCAGCAGCCGCGGGACTAGCGGGTCGGAGACCCAGTACTTC. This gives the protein CASSRGTSGSETQYF.

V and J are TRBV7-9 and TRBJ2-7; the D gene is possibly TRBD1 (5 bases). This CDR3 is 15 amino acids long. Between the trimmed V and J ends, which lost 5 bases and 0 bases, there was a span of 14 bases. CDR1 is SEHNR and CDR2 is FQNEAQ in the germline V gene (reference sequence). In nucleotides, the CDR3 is TGTGCCAGCAGCATCGGACACCCGAGCTCCTACGAGCAGTACTTC. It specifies CASSIGHPSSYEQYF.

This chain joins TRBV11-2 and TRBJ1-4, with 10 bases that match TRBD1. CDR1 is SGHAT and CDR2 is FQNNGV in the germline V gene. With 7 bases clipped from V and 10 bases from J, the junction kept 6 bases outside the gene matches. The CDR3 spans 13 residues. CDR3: CASKGQGSGKLFF. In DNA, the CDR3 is TGTGCCAGCAAGGGACAGGGGTCCGGAAAACTGTTTTTT.